This T cell receptor (beta chain) was identified during a study of blood T cell repertoires in COVID-19. Assay used: immunoSEQ multiplex PCR; TCRdb lists only in-frame clones, some missing. The table lists 310,000 or so clones, roughly 83% of them singletons. Germline lookup yields CDR1 MNHEY and CDR2 SMNVEV (reference sequence). The CDR3 covers 13 residues. The chain recombines TRBV27 with TRBJ2-1; possible D gene TRBD2, 5 bases. This sequence originates from a woman between 50 and 59 years old with acute or convalescent COVID-19. Sequenced: peripheral blood. In DNA, the CDR3 is TGTGCTGTTACAAGCGGTTCCTACAATGAGCAGTTCTTC. Translation gives CAVTSGSYNEQFF.